This TCR beta chain came from a study of cytomegalovirus exposure and HLA in healthy donors. Findings and limits, study-wide: The study flagged around 160 TCR beta chains as cytomegalovirus-associated.

Nominal health characterized the donors when sampled, though unrecorded immune exposures were likely. Trimming stripped 5 bases from V and 4 bases from J, with 11 bases between. CDR1 and CDR2 (germline): MNHEY, SMNVEV (reference sequence). This CDR3 comprises 14 residues. The PCR used 60 Vbeta and 13 Jbeta primers. The data were produced by immunoSEQ multiplex PCR, yet TCRdb's version contains in-frame clones alone and is incomplete. The table includes 180,000 or so clones, under 90% detected once. A note on this clone: As yet, its antigen is unknown.

The chain joins TRBV27 to TRBJ1-4, with D unclear. This sequence originates from a male donor in good health and CMV-seronegative. Input material: PBMCs. CDR3 amino acids: CASSPSRINEKLFF. The DNA for the CDR3 is TGTGCCAGCAGTCCGTCCAGGATTAATGAAAAACTGTTTTTT. Complete variable domain (other parts from reference TRBV27 and TRBJ1-4): EAQVTQNPRYLITVTGKKLTVTCSQNMNHEYMSWYRQDPGLGLRQIYYSMNVEVTDKGDVPEGYKVSRKEKRNFPLILESPSPNQTSLYFCASSPSRINEKLFFGSGTQLSVL.